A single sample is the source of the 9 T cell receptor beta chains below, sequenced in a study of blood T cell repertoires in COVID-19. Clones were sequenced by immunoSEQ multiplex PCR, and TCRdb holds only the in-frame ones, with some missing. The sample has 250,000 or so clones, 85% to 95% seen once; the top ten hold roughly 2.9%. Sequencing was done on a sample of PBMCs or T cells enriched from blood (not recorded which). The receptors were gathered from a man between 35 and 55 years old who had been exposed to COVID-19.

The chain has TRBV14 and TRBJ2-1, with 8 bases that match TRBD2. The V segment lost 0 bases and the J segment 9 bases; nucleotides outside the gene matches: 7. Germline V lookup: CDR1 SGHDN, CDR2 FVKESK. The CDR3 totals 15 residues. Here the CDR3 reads CASSQDIGRGGEQFF. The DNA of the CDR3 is TGTGCCAGCAGCCAAGATATCGGGAGGGGGGGTGAGCAGTTCTTC.

The CDR3 region has the DNA TGCAGCGTTAGACAGGGAAACATTCAGTACTTC. Translation gives CSVRQGNIQYF. The chain uses TRBV29-1 and TRBJ2-4; 7 nucleotides agree with TRBD1. The CDR3 extends over 11 amino acids. The germline CDR1 and CDR2 sequences are SQVTM and ANQGSEA. Trimming at V came to 5 bases and at J to 6 bases, leaving 1 base not matched to a gene.

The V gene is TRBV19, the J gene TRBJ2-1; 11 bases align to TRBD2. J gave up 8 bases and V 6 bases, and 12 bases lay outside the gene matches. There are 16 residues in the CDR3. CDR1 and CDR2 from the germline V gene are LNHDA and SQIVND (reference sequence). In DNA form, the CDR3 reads TGTGCCAGTAGGACTCTTCTAGCGGGAGGAAGCGATGAGCAGTTCTTC. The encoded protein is CASRTLLAGGSDEQFF.

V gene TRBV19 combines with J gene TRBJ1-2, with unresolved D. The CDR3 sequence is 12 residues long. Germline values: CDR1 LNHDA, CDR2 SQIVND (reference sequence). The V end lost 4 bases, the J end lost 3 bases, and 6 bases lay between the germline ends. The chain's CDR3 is CASSNRDYGYTF. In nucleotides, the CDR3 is TGTGCCAGTAGTAACCGGGACTATGGCTACACCTTC.

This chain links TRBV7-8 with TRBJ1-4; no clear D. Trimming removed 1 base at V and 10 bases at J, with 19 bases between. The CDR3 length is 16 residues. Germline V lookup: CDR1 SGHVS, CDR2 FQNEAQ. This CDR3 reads CASSLGVPSTRAKLFF. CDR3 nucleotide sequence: TGTGCCAGCAGCTTAGGGGTCCCATCGACGAGGGCAAAACTGTTTTTT.

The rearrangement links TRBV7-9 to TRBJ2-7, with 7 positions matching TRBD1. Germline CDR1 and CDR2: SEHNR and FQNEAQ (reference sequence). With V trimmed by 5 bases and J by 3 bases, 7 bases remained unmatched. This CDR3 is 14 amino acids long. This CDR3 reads CASSPKGQIYEQYF. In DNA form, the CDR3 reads TGTGCCAGCAGCCCAAAGGGACAGATCTACGAGCAGTACTTC.

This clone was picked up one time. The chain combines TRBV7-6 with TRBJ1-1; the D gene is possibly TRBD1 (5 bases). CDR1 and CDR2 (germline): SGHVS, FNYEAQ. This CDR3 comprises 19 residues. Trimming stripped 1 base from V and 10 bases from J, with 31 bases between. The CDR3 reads CASSLVPLIVSKALGRAFF. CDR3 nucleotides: TGTGCCAGCAGCTTAGTCCCGCTGATCGTATCTAAGGCTTTGGGGCGAGCTTTCTTT.

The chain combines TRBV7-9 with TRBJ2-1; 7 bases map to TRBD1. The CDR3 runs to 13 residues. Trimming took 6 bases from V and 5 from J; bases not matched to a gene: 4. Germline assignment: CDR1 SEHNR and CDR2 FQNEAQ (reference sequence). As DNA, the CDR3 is TGTGCCAGCAGTTCAACAGGGGACAATGAGCAGTTCTTC. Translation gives CASSSTGDNEQFF.

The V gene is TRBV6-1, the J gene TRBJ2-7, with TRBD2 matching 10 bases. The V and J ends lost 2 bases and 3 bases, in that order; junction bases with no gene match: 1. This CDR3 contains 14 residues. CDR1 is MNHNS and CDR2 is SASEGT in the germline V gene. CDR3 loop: CASSELAGVYEQYF. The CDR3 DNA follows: TGTGCCAGCAGTGAACTAGCGGGAGTCTACGAGCAGTACTTC.